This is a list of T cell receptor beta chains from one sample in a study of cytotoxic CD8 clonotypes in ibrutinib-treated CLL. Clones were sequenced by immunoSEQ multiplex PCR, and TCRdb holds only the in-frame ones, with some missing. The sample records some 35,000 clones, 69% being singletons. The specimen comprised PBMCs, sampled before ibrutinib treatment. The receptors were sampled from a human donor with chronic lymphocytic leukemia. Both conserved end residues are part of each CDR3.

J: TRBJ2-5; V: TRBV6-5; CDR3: CASSSQGKETQYF
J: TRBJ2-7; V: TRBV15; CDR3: CATSGRGTNYEQYF
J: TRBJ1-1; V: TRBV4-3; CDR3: CASSQGFGAGETEAFF
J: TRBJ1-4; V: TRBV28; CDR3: CASSFLGGGTNEKLFF
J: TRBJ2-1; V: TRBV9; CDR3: CASSAPGLAQNEQFF
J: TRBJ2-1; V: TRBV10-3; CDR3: CAISPYSSYNEQFF
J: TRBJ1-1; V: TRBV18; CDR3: CASSPGMNTEAFF
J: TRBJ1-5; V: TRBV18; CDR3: CASSPLGGPHNQPQHF
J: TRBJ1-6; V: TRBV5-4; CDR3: CASSLDDRGKTPLHF
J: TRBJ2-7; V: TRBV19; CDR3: CASSFSGTYEQYF
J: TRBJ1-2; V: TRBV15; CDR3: CATSSGTGLYGYTF
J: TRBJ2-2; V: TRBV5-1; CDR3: CASSIETGELFF
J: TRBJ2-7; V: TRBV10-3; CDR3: CAIWGGLAAYEQYF
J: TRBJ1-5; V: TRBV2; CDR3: CASSGLTGNQPQHF
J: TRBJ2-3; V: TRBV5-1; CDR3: CASSYDSRNTDTQYF
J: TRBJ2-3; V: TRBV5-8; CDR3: CASSPLASTDTQYF
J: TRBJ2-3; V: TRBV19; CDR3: CASSNLAEAVDTQYF
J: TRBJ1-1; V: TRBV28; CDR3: CASSLSITPGTVF
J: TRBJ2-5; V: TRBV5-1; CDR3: CARIAGGPSAQYF
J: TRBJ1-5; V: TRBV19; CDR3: CASSRSYSNQPQHF
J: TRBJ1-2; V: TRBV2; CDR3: CASSAVGSIPNYGYTF
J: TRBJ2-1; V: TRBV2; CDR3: CASRREPLSYNEQFF
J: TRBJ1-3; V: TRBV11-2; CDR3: CASRRPGRIPSGNTIYF
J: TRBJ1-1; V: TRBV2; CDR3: CASIDRVDTEAFF
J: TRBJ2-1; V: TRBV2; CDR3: CASSELAGAEQFF
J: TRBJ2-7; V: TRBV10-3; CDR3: CAISGGWGYEQYF
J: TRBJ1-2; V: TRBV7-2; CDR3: CASSLDLIKGADYGYTF
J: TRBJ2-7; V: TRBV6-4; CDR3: CASSVLAGYEQYF
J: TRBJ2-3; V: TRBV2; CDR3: CASRATTGDTQYF
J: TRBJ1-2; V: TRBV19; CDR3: CASSIQGGRYGYTF
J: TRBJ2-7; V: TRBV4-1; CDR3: CASSQEGIDRGTYEQYF
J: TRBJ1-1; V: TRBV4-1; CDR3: CATTLEGGTEAFF
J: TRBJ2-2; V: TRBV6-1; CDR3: CASSAKGSGQANTGELFF
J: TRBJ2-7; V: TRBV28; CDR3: CASTPGGTNEQYF
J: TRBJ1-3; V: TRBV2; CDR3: CASRPETGRSGNTIYF
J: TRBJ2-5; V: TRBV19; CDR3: CASPPRGTQYF
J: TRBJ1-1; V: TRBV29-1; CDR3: CSVWTGGDEAFF
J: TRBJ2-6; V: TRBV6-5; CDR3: CASSYGSSGANVLTF
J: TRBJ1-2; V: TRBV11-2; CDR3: CASSPTGSRDYGYTF
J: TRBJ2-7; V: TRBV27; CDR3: CASRISEIAYEQYF
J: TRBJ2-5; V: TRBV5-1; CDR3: CASSSGTAQETQYF
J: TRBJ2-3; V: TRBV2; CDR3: CASRDLAPHPQYF
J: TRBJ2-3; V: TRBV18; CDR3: CASSPDTSPTPDTQYF
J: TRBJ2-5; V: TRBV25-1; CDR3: CASREGRTQYF
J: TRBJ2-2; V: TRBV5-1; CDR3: CASATDPNTGELFF